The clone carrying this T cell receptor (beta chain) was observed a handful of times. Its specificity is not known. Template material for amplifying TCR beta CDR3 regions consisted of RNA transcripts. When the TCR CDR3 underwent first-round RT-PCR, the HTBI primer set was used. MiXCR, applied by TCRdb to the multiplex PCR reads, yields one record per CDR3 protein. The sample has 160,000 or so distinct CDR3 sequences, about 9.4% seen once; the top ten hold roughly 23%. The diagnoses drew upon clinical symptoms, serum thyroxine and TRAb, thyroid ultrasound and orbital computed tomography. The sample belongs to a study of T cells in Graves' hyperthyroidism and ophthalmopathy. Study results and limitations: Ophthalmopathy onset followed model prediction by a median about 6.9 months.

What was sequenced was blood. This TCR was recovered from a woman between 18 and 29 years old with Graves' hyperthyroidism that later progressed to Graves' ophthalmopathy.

This chain's CDR3 is CASSTRLAGEFSYNEQFF. CDR3 bases: TGCGCCAGCAGCACCAGACTAGCGGGGGAATTCTCCTACAATGAGCAGTTCTTC. The chain joins TRBV4-1 to TRBJ2-1; TRBD2 aligns across 12 bases. The germline V gene has CDR1 MGHRA and CDR2 YSYEKL. The J segment lost 0 bases and the V segment lost 5 bases, leaving 8 bases of the junction unmatched. The CDR3 length is 18 residues.